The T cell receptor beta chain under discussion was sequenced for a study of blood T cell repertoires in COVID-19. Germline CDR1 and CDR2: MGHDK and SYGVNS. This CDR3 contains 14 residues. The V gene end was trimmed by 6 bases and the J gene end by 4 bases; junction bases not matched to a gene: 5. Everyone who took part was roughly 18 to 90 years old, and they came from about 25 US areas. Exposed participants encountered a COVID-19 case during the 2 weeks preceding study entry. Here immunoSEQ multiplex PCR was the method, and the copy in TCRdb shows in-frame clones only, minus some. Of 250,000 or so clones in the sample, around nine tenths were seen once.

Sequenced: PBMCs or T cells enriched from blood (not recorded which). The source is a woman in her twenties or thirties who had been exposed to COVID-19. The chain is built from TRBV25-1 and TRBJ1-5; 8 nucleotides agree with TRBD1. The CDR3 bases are TGTGCCAGCAGCTTAACAGGGGGGAATCAGCCCCAGCATTTT. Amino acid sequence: CASSLTGGNQPQHF.